Each of the 8 T cell receptor beta chains below was sequenced from the same sample in a study of shared clonotypes between healthy human individuals. The table came from immunoSEQ multiplex PCR; TCRdb's copy has only in-frame clones and leaves some out. The sample includes about 2.3 million clones, approximately 95% of them seen just once. The sequenced material came from naive CD4+ T cells from PBMCs. Subset in this sample: CD45RA+ positively selected. All receptors derive from a man aged 18 to 30 in good health. Some clones in this sample may be carry-over from other donors' samples.

This chain connects TRBV9 to TRBJ1-1; tentatively, D is TRBD1 (6 bases). Germline assignment: CDR1 SGDLS and CDR2 YYNGEE. The CDR3 length is 17 residues. V shed 3 bases and J shed 0 bases, with 18 bases lying between them. The CDR3 loop is CASSATISGGMNTEAFF. CDR3 coding DNA: TGTGCCAGCAGCGCTACGATCAGCGGGGGCATGAACACTGAAGCTTTCTTT.

The genes are TRBV9 and TRBJ2-7; D uncertain. CDR3 length: 13 amino acids. Trimming pared 0 bases from V and 2 bases from J, leaving 6 bases between. The germline V gene encodes CDR1 SGDLS and CDR2 YYNGEE. The CDR3 reads CASSVGVTYEQYF. DNA of the CDR3: TGTGCCAGCAGCGTAGGGGTAACCTACGAGCAGTACTTC.

The chain links TRBV18 to TRBJ2-7, with TRBD2 matching over 12 bases. The CDR3 length is 16 residues. CDR1 and CDR2 from the germline V gene are KGHSH and LQKENI. The J segment lost 2 bases and the V segment lost 3 bases, leaving 5 bases of the junction unmatched. CDR3 protein: CASSPTSGSATYEQYF. The CDR3 DNA sequence: TGTGCCAGCTCACCGACTAGCGGGAGCGCCACCTACGAGCAGTACTTC.

DNA for the CDR3: TGTGCCAGCAGTCCGGGAGGATTGGTCAATGAGCAGTTCTTC. It is translated as CASSPGGLVNEQFF. The rearrangement links TRBV28 to TRBJ2-1, with 7 positions matching TRBD2. The trim removed 5 bases at V and 6 bases at J, leaving 7 bases unmatched. Germline CDR1 and CDR2: MDHEN and SYDVKM. CDR3 length: 14 residues.

This chain links TRBV7-9 with TRBJ1-4; D is ambiguous. CDR1 SEHNR and CDR2 FQNEAQ come from the germline V gene (reference sequence). With 5 bases removed from V and 2 bases from J, the gap between germline ends came to 12 bases. This CDR3 spans 15 amino acids. The CDR3 loop is CASSITTPTNEKLFF. The CDR3 DNA reads as TGTGCCAGCAGCATAACGACTCCGACTAATGAAAAACTGTTTTTT.

This rearrangement joins TRBV4-3 to TRBJ2-6; 14 positions agree with TRBD2. J gave up 0 bases and V 2 bases, and 9 bases lay outside the gene matches. Per the germline V gene, CDR1 is LGHNA and CDR2 is YSLEER. The CDR3 runs 21 residues. For the CDR3, the DNA is TGCGCCAGCAGCCAATCGGGACTAGCGGGAGTAAGGTCCTCTGGGGCCAACGTCCTGACTTTC. Its translation is CASSQSGLAGVRSSGANVLTF.

This chain connects TRBV28 to TRBJ1-5; no clear D gene. This CDR3 spans 15 amino acids. Trimming cost V 10 bases and J 2 bases, with 18 bases left between them. Per the germline V gene, CDR1 is MDHEN and CDR2 is SYDVKM. CDR3: CATRGGSMGNQPQHF. CDR3 sequence (DNA): TGTGCCACTCGGGGAGGCAGTATGGGCAATCAGCCCCAGCATTTT. The full variable domain, completed using reference TRBV28 and TRBJ1-5, is DVKVTQSSRYLVKRTGEKVFLECVQDMDHENMFWYRQDPGLGLRLIYFSYDVKMKEKGDIPEGYSVSREKKERFSLILESASTNQTSMYLCATRGGSMGNQPQHFGDGTRLSIL.

V usage is TRBV7-9 and J usage is TRBJ2-5; D not resolved. CDR1 and CDR2 from the germline V gene are SEHNR and FQNEAQ (reference sequence). Deletions cut 3 bases from V and 3 bases from J, with 5 bases between. The CDR3 contains 12 residues. In DNA, the CDR3 is TGTGCCAGCAGCTTGTTTGAAGAGACCCAGTACTTC. Amino acid sequence: CASSLFEETQYF.